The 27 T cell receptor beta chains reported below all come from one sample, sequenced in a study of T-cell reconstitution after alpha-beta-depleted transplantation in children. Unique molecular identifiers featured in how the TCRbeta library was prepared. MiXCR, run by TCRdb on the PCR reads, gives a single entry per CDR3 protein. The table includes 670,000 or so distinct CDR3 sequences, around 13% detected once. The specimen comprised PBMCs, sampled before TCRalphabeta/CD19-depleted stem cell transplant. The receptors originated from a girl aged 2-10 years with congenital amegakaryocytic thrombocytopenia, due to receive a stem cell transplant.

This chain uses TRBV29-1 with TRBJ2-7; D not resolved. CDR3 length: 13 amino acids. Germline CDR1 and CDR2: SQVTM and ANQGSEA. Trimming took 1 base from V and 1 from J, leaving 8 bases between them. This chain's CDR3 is CSVEAVSSYEQYF. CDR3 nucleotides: TGCAGCGTTGAAGCCGTCAGTTCCTACGAGCAGTACTTC.

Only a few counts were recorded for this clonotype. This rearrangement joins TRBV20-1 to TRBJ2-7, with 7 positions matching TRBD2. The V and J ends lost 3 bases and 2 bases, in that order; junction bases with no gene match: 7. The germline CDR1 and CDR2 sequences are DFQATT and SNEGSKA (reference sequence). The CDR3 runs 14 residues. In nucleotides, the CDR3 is TGCAGTGCTAGTCCTCCTAGCGGTACCTACGAGCAGTACTTC. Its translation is CSASPPSGTYEQYF.

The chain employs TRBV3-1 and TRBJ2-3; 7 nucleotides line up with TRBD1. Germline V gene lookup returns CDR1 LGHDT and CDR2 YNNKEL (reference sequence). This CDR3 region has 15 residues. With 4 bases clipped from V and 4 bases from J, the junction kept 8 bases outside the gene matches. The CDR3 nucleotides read TGTGCCAGCAGCCGACCCGGGACAGCTCCAGATACGCAGTATTTT. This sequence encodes CASSRPGTAPDTQYF.

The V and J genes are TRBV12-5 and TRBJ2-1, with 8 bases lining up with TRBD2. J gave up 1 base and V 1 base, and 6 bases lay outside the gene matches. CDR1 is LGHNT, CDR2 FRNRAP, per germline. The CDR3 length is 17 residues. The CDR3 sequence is CASGLAWTSMSYNEQFF. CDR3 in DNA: TGTGCTAGTGGTTTGGCCTGGACTAGCATGTCCTACAATGAGCAGTTCTTC.

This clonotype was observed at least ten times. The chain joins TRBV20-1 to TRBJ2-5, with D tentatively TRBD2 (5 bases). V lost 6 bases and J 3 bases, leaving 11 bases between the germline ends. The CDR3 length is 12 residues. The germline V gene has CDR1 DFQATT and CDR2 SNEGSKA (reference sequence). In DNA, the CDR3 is TGCAGTGCCCCAGCACTAGAAGAGACCCAGTACTTC. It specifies CSAPALEETQYF.

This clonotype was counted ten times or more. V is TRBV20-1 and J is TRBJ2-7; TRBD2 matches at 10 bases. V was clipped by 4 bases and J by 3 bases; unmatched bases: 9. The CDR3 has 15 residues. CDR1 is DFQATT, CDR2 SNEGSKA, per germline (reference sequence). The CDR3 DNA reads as TGCAGTGCTACCCCACTTCGGACTAGCGGCTACGAGCAGTACTTC. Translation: CSATPLRTSGYEQYF.

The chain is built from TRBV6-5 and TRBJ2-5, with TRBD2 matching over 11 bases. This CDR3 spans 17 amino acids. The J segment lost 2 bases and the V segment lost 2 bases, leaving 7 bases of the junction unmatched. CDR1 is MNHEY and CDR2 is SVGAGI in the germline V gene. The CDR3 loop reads CASSYPDGTSGQETQYF. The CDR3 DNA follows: TGTGCCAGCAGTTACCCGGATGGGACTAGCGGTCAAGAGACCCAGTACTTC.

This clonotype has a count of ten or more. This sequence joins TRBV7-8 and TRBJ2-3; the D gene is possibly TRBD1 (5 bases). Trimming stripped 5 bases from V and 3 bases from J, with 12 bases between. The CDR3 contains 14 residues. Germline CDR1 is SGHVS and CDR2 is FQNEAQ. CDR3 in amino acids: CASSLGQITDTQYF. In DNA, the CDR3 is TGTGCCAGCAGCCTGGGGCAGATTACAGATACGCAGTATTTT. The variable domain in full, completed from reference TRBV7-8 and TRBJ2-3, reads GAGVSQSPRYKVAKRGQDVALRCDPISGHVSLFWYQQALGQGPEFLTYFQNEAQLDKSGLPSDRFFAERPEGSVSTLKIQRTQQEDSAVYLCASSLGQITDTQYFGPGTRLTVL.

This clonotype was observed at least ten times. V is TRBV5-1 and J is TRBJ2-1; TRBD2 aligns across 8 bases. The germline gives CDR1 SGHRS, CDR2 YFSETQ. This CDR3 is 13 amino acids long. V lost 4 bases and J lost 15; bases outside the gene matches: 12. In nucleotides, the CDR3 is TGCGCCAGCAGCGCGGGGGGTGCGGTGATCCCGTTCTTC. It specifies CASSAGGAVIPFF.

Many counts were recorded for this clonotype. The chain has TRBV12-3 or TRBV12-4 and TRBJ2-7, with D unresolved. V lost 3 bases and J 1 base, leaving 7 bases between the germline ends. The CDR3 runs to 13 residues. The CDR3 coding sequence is TGTGCCAGCAGTTTTTCCCCATCCTACGAGCAGTACTTC. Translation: CASSFSPSYEQYF.

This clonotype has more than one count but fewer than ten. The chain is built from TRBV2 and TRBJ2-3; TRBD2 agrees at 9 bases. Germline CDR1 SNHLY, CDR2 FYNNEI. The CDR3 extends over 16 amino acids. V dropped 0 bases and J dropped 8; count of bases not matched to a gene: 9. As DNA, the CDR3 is TGTGCCAGCAGTGAAGCCCGGCTAGCGGGAAGCAGTACGCAGTATTTT. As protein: CASSEARLAGSSTQYF.

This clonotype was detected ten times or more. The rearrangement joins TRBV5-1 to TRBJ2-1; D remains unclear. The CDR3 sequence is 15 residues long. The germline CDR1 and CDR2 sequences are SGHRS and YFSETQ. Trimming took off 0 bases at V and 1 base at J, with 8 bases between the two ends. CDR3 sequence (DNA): TGCGCCAGCAGCTTGGGTGGTTTGTCCTACAATGAGCAGTTCTTC. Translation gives CASSLGGLSYNEQFF.

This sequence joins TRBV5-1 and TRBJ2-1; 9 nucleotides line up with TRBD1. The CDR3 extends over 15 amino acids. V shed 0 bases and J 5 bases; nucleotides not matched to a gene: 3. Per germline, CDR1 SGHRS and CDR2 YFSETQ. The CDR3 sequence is CASSLGQGVNNEQFF. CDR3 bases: TGCGCCAGCAGCTTGGGACAGGGGGTAAACAATGAGCAGTTCTTC. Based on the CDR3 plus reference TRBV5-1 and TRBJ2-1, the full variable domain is KAGVTQTPRYLIKTRGQQVTLSCSPISGHRSVSWYQQTPGQGLQFLFEYFSETQRNKGNFPGRFSGRQFSNSRSEMNVSTLELGDSALYLCASSLGQGVNNEQFFGPGTRLTVL.

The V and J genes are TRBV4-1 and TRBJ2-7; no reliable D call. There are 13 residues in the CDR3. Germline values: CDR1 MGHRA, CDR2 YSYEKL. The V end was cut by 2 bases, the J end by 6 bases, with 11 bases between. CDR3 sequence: CASSQPLRGEQYF. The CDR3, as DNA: TGCGCCAGCAGCCAACCCTTGCGAGGCGAGCAGTACTTC.

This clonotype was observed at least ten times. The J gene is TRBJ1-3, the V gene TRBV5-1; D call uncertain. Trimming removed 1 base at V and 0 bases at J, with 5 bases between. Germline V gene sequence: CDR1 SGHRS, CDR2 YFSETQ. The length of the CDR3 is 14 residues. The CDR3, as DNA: TGCGCCAGCAGCTTGACCTTCTCTGGAAACACCATATATTTT. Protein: CASSLTFSGNTIYF.

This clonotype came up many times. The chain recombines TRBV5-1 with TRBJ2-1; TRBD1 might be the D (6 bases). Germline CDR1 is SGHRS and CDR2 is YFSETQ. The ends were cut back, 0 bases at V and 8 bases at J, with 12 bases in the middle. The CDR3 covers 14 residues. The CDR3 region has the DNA TGCGCCAGCAGCTTGGCCGGGGACATGGATGAGCAGTTCTTC. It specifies CASSLAGDMDEQFF.

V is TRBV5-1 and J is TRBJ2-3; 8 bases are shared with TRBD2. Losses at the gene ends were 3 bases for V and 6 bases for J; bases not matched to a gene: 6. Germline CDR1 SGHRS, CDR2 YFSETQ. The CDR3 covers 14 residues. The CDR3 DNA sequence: TGCGCCAGCAGCTGGGGACTAGAGAGCGATACGCAGTATTTT. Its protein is CASSWGLESDTQYF.

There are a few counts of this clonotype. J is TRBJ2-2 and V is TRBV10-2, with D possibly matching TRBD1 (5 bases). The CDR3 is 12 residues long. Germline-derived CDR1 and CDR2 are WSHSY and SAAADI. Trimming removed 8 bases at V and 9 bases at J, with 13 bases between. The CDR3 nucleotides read TGCGCCAGCGCCTTTAGGGGTAGGGAGCTGTTTTTT. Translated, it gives CASAFRGRELFF.

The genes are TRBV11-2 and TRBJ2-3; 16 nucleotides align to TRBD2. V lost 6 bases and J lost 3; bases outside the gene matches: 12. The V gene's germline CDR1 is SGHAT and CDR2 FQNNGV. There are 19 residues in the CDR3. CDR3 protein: CASSPGTSGRAGETDTQYF. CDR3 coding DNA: TGTGCCAGCAGTCCCGGGACTAGCGGGAGGGCTGGTGAGACAGATACGCAGTATTTT.

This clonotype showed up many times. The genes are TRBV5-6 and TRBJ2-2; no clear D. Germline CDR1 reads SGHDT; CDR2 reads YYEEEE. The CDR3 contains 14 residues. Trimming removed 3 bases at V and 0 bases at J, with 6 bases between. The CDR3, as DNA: TGTGCCAGCAGCTCACTACCGAACACCGGGGAGCTGTTTTTT. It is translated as CASSSLPNTGELFF.

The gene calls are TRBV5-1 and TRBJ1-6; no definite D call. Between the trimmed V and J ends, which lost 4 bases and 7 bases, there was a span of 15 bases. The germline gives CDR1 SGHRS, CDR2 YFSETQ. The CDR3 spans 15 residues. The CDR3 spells CASSTAALRNSPLHF. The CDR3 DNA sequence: TGCGCCAGCAGCACGGCGGCCCTCCGGAATTCACCCCTCCACTTT. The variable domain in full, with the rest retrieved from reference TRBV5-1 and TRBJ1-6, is KAGVTQTPRYLIKTRGQQVTLSCSPISGHRSVSWYQQTPGQGLQFLFEYFSETQRNKGNFPGRFSGRQFSNSRSEMNVSTLELGDSALYLCASSTAALRNSPLHFGNGTRLTVT.

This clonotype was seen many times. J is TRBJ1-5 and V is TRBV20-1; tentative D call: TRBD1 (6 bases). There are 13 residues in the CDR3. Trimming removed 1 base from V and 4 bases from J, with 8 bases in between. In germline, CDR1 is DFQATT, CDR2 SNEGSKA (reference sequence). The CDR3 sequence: CSARGTANQPQHF. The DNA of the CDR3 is TGCAGTGCTAGAGGGACAGCAAATCAGCCCCAGCATTTT.

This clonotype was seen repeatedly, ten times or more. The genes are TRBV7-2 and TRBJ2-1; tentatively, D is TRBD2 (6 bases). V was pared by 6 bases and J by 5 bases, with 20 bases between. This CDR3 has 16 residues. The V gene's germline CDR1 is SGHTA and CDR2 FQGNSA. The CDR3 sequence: CASRAEGRIYDNEQFF. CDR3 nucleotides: TGTGCCAGCAGGGCGGAGGGCCGAATTTATGACAATGAGCAGTTCTTC.

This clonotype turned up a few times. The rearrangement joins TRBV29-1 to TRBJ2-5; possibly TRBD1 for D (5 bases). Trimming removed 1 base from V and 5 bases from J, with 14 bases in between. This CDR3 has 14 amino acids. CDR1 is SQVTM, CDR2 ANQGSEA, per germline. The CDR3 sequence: CSVEGAGQGETQYF. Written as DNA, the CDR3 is TGCAGCGTTGAAGGGGCAGGCCAGGGCGAGACCCAGTACTTC.

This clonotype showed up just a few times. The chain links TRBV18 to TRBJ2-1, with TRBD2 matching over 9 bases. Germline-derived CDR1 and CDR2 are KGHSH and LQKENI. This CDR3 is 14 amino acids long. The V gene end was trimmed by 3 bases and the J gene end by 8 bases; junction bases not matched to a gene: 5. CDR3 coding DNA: TGTGCCAGCTCACCGGCGGGAGGGCTCGATGAGCAGTTCTTC. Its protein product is CASSPAGGLDEQFF.

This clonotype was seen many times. The CDR3 loop reads CASKLQGVYNEQFF. The CDR3 region has the DNA TGTGCCAGCAAGTTACAGGGCGTCTACAATGAGCAGTTCTTC. The rearrangement uses TRBV27 and TRBJ2-1; TRBD1 is a possible D gene (6 bases). The CDR3 loop spans 14 amino acids. Trimming shortened V by 7 bases and J by 3 bases, and 13 bases separated the two germline ends. Germline CDR1 MNHEY, CDR2 SMNVEV (reference sequence).

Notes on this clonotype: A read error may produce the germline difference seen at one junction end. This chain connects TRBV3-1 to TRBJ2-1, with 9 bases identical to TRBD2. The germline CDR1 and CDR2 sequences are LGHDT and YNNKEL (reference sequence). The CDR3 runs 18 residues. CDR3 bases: TGTGCCAGCTGCCAAGAGCCCCACGGCGGGAGGGATGACGATGAGCAGTTCTTC. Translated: CASCQEPHGGRDDDEQFF.